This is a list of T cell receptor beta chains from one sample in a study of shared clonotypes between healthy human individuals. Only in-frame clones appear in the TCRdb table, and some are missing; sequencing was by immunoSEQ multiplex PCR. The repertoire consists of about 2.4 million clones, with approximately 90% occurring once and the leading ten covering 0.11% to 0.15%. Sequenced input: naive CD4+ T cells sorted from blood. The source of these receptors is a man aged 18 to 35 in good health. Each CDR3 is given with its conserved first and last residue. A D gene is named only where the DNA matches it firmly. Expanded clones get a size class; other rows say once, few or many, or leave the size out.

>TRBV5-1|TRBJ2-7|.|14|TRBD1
TGCGCCAGCAGTTTGGGACAGGGTGTCTACGAGCAGTACTTC
CASSLGQGVYEQYF
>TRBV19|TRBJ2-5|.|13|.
TGTGCCAGTAGTGTGGGACCCGCCGAGACCCAGTACTTC
CASSVGPAETQYF
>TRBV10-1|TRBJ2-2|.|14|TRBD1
TGCGCCAGCAGTTGGGACAGGGTTCCCGGGGAGCTGTTTTTT
CASSWDRVPGELFF
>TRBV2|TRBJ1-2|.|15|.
TGTGCCAGCAGTGTAACAGGGAACCCATTCTATGGCTACACCTTC
CASSVTGNPFYGYTF
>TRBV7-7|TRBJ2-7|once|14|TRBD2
TGTGCTAGCAGCTTAGAGCGGGGATCCACGACGCTATACTTC
CASSLERGSTTLYF
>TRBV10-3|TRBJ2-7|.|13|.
TGTGCCACCCACACCGGTGGGCCCCCGGAGCAGTACTTC
CATHTGGPPEQYF
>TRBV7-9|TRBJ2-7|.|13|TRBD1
TGTGCCAGCAGCTCACAGACAGGGGGCGAGCAGTACTTC
CASSSQTGGEQYF
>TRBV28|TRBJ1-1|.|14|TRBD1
TGTGCCAGCAGGTCGACAGGGGGAGCACTGAAAGCTTTCTTT
CASRSTGGALKAFF
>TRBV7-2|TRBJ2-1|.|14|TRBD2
TGTGCCAGCAGCTCACAAGGACTAGACAATGAGCAGTTCTTC
CASSSQGLDNEQFF
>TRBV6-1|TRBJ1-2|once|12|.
TGTGCCAGCAGTGGCATTTGGGGTGGCTACACCTTC
CASSGIWGGYTF
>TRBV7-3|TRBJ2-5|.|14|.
TGTGCCAGCAGCTTAGGTGGGGGCCCGGAGACCCAGTACTTC
CASSLGGGPETQYF
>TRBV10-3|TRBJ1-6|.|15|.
TGTGCCATCAGTGAGGGGTCAGGGGATAATTCACCCCTCCACTTT
CAISEGSGDNSPLHF
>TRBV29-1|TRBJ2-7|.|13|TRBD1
TGCAGCGTTGGGGACAGGAGCTCCTACGAGCAGTACTTC
CSVGDRSSYEQYF
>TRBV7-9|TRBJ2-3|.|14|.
TGTGCCAGCAGCTTAGATCGGGTCACGGGAACGCAGTATTTT
CASSLDRVTGTQYF
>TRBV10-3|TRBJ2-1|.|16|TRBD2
TGTGCCATCAGTGGGCTAGCGGGGGTCTCCTACAATGAGCAGTTCTTC
CAISGLAGVSYNEQFF
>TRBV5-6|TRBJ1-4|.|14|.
TGTGCCAGCAGCTTGCGGGTTAATAATGAAAAACTGTTTTTT
CASSLRVNNEKLFF
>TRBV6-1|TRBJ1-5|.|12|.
TGTGCCAGCAGGAGGGGGGATCAGCCCCAGCATTTT
CASRRGDQPQHF
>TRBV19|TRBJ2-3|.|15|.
TGTGCCAGTAGACGCGATGGGGTTAGTACAGATACGCAGTATTTT
CASRRDGVSTDTQYF
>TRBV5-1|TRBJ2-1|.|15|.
TGCGCCAGCAGCTTGGGTGGCGGGAGGACAGGTGAGCAGTTCTTC
CASSLGGGRTGEQFF
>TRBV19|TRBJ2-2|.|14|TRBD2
TGTGCCACGCGACTAGCGGATAACACCGGGGAGCTGTTTTTT
CATRLADNTGELFF
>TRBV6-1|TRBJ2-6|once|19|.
TGTGCCAGCAGTGAACTCCTTCCAAACAGACGCTCTGGGGCCAACGTCCTGACTTTC
CASSELLPNRRSGANVLTF
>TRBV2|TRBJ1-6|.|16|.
TGTGCCAGCAGTGAGGAGGCCCTCTCCTATAATTCACCCCTCCACTTT
CASSEEALSYNSPLHF
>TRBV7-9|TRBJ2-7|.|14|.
TGTGCCAGCAGCTTCTCCGGGATTGGGGGCGAGCAGTACTTC
CASSFSGIGGEQYF
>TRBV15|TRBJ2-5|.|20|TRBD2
TGTGCCACCAGCAGAGGACTAGCGGGGGGATGGACCCAGGTGGGCGAGACCCAGTACTTC
CATSRGLAGGWTQVGETQYF
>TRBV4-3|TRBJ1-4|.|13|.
TGCGCCAGCAGCCAAGAGTGGGGCAGGAATCATTCTTTT
CASSQEWGRNHSF
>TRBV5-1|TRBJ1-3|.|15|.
TGCGCCAGCAGCGACCAGGGCTCCATTGGAAACACCATATATTTT
CASSDQGSIGNTIYF
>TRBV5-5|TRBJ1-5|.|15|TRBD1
TGTGCCAGCAGCTTTTTGGACAGGGACAATCAGCCCCAGCATTTT
CASSFLDRDNQPQHF
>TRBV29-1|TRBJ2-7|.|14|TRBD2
TGCAGCGTGAGTAGAACGGGAGGGCCTTACGAGCAGTACTTC
CSVSRTGGPYEQYF
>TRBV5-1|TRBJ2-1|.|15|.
TGCGCCAGCAGCAGGGACGCTTCTCCGGGCAATGAGCAGTTCTTC
CASSRDASPGNEQFF
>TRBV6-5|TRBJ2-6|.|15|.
TGTGCCAGCAGTTCCGAGGGGCTTGGGGCCAACGTCCTGACTTTC
CASSSEGLGANVLTF
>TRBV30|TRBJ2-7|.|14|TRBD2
TGTGCCTGGATCCAGGGCGGGAGCTCCTACGAGCAGTACTTC
CAWIQGGSSYEQYF
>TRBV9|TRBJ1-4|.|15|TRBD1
TGTGCCAGCAGCGTCACAGGGGCCCTTAATGAAAAACTGTTTTTT
CASSVTGALNEKLFF
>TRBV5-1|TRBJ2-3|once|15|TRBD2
TGCGCCAGCAGCTTTAGCGGGGGCAACACAGATACGCAGTATTTT
CASSFSGGNTDTQYF
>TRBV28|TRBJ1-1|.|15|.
TGTGCCAGCGGTGTCTCGGGCAGGTCGTACACTGAAGCTTTCTTT
CASGVSGRSYTEAFF
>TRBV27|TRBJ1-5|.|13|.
TGTGCCAGCAGTTTGCGCGGTGGGCAGCCCCAGCATTTT
CASSLRGGQPQHF
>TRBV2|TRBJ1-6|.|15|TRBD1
TGTGCCAGCAGTGGAACCGGGACAGCTAATTCACCCCTCCACTTT
CASSGTGTANSPLHF